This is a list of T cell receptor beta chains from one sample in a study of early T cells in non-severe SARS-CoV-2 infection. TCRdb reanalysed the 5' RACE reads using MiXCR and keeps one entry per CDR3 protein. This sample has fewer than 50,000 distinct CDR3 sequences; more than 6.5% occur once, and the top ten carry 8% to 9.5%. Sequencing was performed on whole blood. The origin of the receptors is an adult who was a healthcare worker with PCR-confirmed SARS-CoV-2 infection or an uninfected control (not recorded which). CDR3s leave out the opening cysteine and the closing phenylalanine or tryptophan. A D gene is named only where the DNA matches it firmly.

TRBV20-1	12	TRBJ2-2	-	SAPKFANTGELF
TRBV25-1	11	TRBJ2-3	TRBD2	ASTRGGTDTQY
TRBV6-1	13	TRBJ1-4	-	ASSEFSWANGKLF
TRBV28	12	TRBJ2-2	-	ASSLGQLTGELF
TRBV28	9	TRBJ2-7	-	ASSRRDSVH
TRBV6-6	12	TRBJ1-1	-	ASSTITGNTEAF
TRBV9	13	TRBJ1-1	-	ASSESGNLNTEAF
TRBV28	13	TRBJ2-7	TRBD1	ASSLSGQGPYEQY
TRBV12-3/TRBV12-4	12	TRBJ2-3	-	ASSLAEGADTQY
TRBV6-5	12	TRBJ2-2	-	ASTGVEPTGELF
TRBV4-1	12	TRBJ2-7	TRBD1	ASSPSTGAYEQY
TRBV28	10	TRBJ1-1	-	ASSLLNTEAF
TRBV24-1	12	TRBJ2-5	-	ATSDPGHQETQY
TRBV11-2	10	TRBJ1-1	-	ASSLVGTEAF
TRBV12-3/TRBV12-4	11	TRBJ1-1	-	ASSFKQGAEAF
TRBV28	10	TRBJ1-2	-	ASSQDGYGYT
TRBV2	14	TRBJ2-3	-	ASSESTSVTQGTQY
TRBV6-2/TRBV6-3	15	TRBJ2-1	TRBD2	ASSYRFSGGARNEQF
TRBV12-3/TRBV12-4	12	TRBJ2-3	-	ASSPQGFTDTQY
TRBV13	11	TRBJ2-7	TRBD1	ASSTGEGYEQY
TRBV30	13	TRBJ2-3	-	AWSVLGSSTDTQY
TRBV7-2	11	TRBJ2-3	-	ASSFGPTDTQY
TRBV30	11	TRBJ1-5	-	AWSFRGEQPQH
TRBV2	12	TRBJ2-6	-	ASSVGDGANVLT
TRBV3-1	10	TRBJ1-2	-	ASSPWGYGYT
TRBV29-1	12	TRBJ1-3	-	SVDPIQGGNTIY
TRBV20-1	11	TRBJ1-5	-	SATRDVNQPQH
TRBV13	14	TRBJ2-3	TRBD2	ASNQGGTSLPDTQY
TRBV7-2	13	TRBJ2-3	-	ASSFREVGRTGAY